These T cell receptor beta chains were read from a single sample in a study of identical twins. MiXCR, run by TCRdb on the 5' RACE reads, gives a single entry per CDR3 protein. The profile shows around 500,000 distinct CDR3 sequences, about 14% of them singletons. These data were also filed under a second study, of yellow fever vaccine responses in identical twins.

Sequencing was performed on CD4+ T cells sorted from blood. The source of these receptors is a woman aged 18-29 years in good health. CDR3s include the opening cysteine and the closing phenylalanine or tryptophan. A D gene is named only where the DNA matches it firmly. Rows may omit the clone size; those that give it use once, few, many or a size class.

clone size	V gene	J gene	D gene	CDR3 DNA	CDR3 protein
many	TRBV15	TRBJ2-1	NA	TGTGCCACCAGCAGAGGCCTTCGGAATGAGCAGTTCTTC	CATSRGLRNEQFF
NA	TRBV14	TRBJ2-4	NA	TGTGCCAGCAGCTATCGACAGAACATTCAGTACTTC	CASSYRQNIQYF
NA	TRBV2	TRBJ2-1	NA	TGTGCCAGCAGTTTGGGCGGGACCCCCTACAATGAGCAGTTCTTC	CASSLGGTPYNEQFF
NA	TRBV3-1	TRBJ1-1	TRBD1	TGTGCCAGCAGCCAGACAGGGGTTGGCACTGAAGCTTTCTTT	CASSQTGVGTEAFF
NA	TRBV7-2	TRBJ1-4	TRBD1	TGTGCCAGCAGCTTTTACAGGGGCGGGCCTGAAAAACTGTTTTTT	CASSFYRGGPEKLFF
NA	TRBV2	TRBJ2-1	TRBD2	TGTGCCAGCAGTGACCAGGGACTAGAAAAATACAATGAGCAGTTCTTC	CASSDQGLEKYNEQFF
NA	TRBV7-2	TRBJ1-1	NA	TGTGCCAGCAGCTTCGATATCACTGAAGCTTTCTTT	CASSFDITEAFF
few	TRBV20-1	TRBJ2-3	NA	TGCAGTGCTAGAGATCGAAGGCTAAAACAGACAAACCAGTATTTT	CSARDRRLKQTNQYF
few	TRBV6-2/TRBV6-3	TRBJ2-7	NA	TGTGCCAGCAGGTCTACGGCAGGCTACGAGCAGTACTTC	CASRSTAGYEQYF
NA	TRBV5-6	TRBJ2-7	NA	TGTGCCAGCAGCTTCTCTCGGGGAAGCGAGCAGTACTTC	CASSFSRGSEQYF
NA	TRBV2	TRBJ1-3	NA	TGTGCCAGCAAAGGCCGGGGGGGAAACACCATATATTTT	CASKGRGGNTIYF
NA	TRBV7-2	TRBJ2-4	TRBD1	TGTGCCAGCAGCGAAAGGGGGCAGGGGTCCACCAAAAACATTCAGTACTTC	CASSERGQGSTKNIQYF
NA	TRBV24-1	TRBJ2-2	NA	TGTGCCACCAGTGACCATCCAGCAAACACCGGGGAGCTGTTTTTT	CATSDHPANTGELFF
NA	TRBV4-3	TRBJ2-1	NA	TGCGCCAGCAGCCAACTAGCGCCTAGAAATGAGCAGTTCTTC	CASSQLAPRNEQFF